These 29 T cell receptor beta chains originate from one sample sequenced in a study of blood T cell repertoires in COVID-19. The protocol was immunoSEQ multiplex PCR, while the TCRdb copy is restricted to in-frame clones and leaves out a portion. Among around 30,000 clones listed, 85% to 90% were seen once. Sequencing was performed on peripheral blood. The receptors shown here come from a man in his fifties or sixties with active COVID-19.

The rearrangement links TRBV4-2 to TRBJ2-2; D unresolved. CDR3 length: 13 amino acids. Germline V CDR1 and CDR2: LGHNA, YNFKEQ. V lost 0 bases and J 6 bases, leaving 5 bases between the germline ends. The CDR3 DNA sequence: TGTGCCAGCAGCCAAGATGGGCCCGGGGAGCTGTTTTTT. As protein: CASSQDGPGELFF.

The chain has TRBV7-8 and TRBJ1-1, with D possibly matching TRBD1 (6 bases). Looked up from germline, CDR1 is SGHVS and CDR2 is FQNEAQ. Trimming cost V 4 bases and J 0 bases, with 12 bases left between them. CDR3 length equals 15 residues. The CDR3 coding sequence is TGTGCCAGCAGCTCCCAGGGGTCGATGAACACTGAAGCTTTCTTT. Encoded protein: CASSSQGSMNTEAFF.

The chain employs TRBV10-3 and TRBJ1-5; 7 positions agree with TRBD1. V shed 4 bases and J 5 bases; nucleotides not matched to a gene: 8. This CDR3 comprises 15 residues. Germline V lookup: CDR1 ENHRY, CDR2 SYGVKD. CDR3 DNA: TGTGCCATCAGTGGGGGTAAAACAGGGGATCAGCCCCAGCATTTT. Residues: CAISGGKTGDQPQHF.

The gene calls are TRBV9 and TRBJ1-4; D remains ambiguous. CDR1 is SGDLS, CDR2 YYNGEE, per germline. The CDR3 extends over 15 amino acids. V lost 0 bases and J 0 bases, leaving 6 bases between the germline ends. The CDR3 region is CASSVGLATNEKLFF. The CDR3 coding sequence is TGTGCCAGCAGCGTAGGACTTGCAACTAATGAAAAACTGTTTTTT.

The chain has TRBV19 and TRBJ1-6; D gene unclear. CDR1 and CDR2 (germline): LNHDA, SQIVND (reference sequence). This CDR3 region has 13 residues. V lost 4 bases and J 9 bases, leaving 10 bases between the germline ends. The CDR3 sequence: CASSTPSGSPLHF. The DNA of the CDR3 is TGTGCCAGTAGTACCCCCTCGGGTTCACCCCTCCACTTT.

The chain has TRBV11-2 and TRBJ2-2; D is unresolved. Germline V gene lookup returns CDR1 SGHAT and CDR2 FQNNGV. Trimming removed 3 bases from V and 1 base from J, with 9 bases in between. The CDR3 totals 15 residues. The CDR3 coding sequence is TGTGCCAGCAGCTTGGGCAGTCGGAACACCGGGGAGCTGTTTTTT. Protein: CASSLGSRNTGELFF. Supplemented by reference TRBV11-2 and TRBJ2-2, the full variable domain reads EAGVAQSPRYKIIEKRQSVAFWCNPISGHATLYWYQQILGQGPKLLIQFQNNGVVDDSQLPKDRFSAERLKGVDSTLKIQPAKLEDSAVYLCASSLGSRNTGELFFGEGSRLTVL.

The J gene is TRBJ1-1, the V gene TRBV4-1; unclear D gene. Deletions cut 3 bases from V and 2 bases from J, with 10 bases between. Germline CDR1 and CDR2: MGHRA and YSYEKL. The CDR3 extends over 14 amino acids. DNA for the CDR3: TGCGCCAGCAGCCAGGCGCGGCATAACACTGAAGCTTTCTTT. This codes for CASSQARHNTEAFF.

V usage is TRBV3-1 (or the pseudogene TRBV3-2) and J usage is TRBJ2-5; D is perhaps TRBD2 (6 bases). Trimming left V 0 bases short and J 5 bases short, with 16 bases between. The CDR3 sequence is 16 residues long. Germline V gene data show CDR1 as LGHDT and CDR2 as YNNKEL (reference sequence). Here the CDR3 DNA reads TGTGCCAGCAGCCAAGATCGGAAGGAGGGTCCGGAGACCCAGTACTTC. Translated, it gives CASSQDRKEGPETQYF.

This rearrangement joins TRBV4-2 to TRBJ1-4; D perhaps matches TRBD1 (6 bases). CDR1 is LGHNA and CDR2 is YNFKEQ in the germline V gene. Between the trimmed V and J ends, which lost 8 bases and 5 bases, there was a span of 21 bases. The length of the CDR3 is 16 residues. The CDR3 here is CASRGGPLTPNEKLFF. Written as DNA, the CDR3 is TGTGCCAGCCGAGGGGGACCGTTGACCCCAAATGAAAAACTGTTTTTT.

The rearrangement links TRBV19 to TRBJ2-1, with D perhaps TRBD1 (6 bases). Trimming took 6 bases from V and 0 from J, leaving 12 bases between them. Looked up from germline, CDR1 is LNHDA and CDR2 is SQIVND (reference sequence). This CDR3 is 15 amino acids long. The CDR3 DNA sequence: TGTGCCAGTAGCTACGGACAGAGCTCCTACAATGAGCAGTTCTTC. Translated, it gives CASSYGQSSYNEQFF.

In this sample, this clone turned up once. This chain connects TRBV5-4 to TRBJ2-7; TRBD1 matches 7 bases. This CDR3 has 15 residues. With V trimmed by 0 bases and J by 3 bases, 6 bases remained unmatched. Per germline, CDR1 SGHNT and CDR2 YYREEE (reference sequence). CDR3 in amino acids: CASSLDRGPLYEQYF. The CDR3 region has the DNA TGTGCCAGCAGCTTGGACAGGGGACCCCTCTACGAGCAGTACTTC.

The V call is TRBV19, the J call TRBJ1-5; weak D call: TRBD1 (6 bases). Per germline, CDR1 LNHDA and CDR2 SQIVND (reference sequence). The CDR3 extends over 17 amino acids. With 1 base removed from V and 0 bases from J, the gap between germline ends came to 13 bases. The CDR3 DNA reads TGTGCCAGTAGTATAGTAGGACAGATCGGTAGCAATCAGCCCCAGCATTTT. This encodes CASSIVGQIGSNQPQHF.

The chain links TRBV2 to TRBJ1-4; D is unresolved. Per germline, CDR1 SNHLY and CDR2 FYNNEI. The CDR3 has 13 residues. With 6 bases removed from V and 0 bases from J, the gap between germline ends came to 5 bases. The CDR3 loop is CASRRATNEKLFF. CDR3 nucleotide sequence: TGTGCCAGCAGAAGAGCAACTAATGAAAAACTGTTTTTT.

The CDR3 sequence is CASRRDASYEQYF. The CDR3 DNA is TGTGCCAGCAGGCGGGACGCCTCCTACGAGCAGTACTTC. The chain employs TRBV12-3 or TRBV12-4 and TRBJ2-7; possibly TRBD2 for D (6 bases). The V end lost 6 bases, the J end lost 0 bases, and 9 bases lay between the germline ends. The length of the CDR3 is 13 residues.

This chain connects TRBV11-2 to TRBJ1-1; D gene uncertain. This CDR3 is built from 13 residues. Germline loops: CDR1 SGHAT, CDR2 FQNNGV. With 5 bases removed from V and 1 base from J, the gap between germline ends came to 8 bases. This chain's CDR3 is CASSEAGNTEAFF. The DNA of the CDR3 is TGTGCCAGCAGCGAGGCGGGGAACACTGAAGCTTTCTTT.

In nucleotides, the CDR3 is TGTGCCAGCAGTTCGGGGGGGCCTTACAATGAGCAGTTCTTC. It translates to CASSSGGPYNEQFF. This sequence joins TRBV27 and TRBJ2-1, with 8 positions matching TRBD2. This CDR3 comprises 14 residues. Trimming removed 4 bases from V and 4 bases from J; junction bases left unmatched: 3. Germline CDR1 MNHEY, CDR2 SMNVEV (reference sequence).

J is TRBJ1-3 and V is TRBV5-1; D remains ambiguous. CDR1 is SGHRS and CDR2 is YFSETQ in the germline V gene. Trimming pared 0 bases from V and 4 bases from J, leaving 8 bases between. The CDR3 length is 14 residues. The CDR3 DNA follows: TGCGCCAGCAGCTTGGCGGGTTACGGAAACACCATATATTTT. It codes for CASSLAGYGNTIYF.

The CDR3 sequence: CASSPSSGGWTDTQYF. The CDR3 DNA reads as TGTGCCAGCAGCCCGAGTAGCGGGGGGTGGACAGATACGCAGTATTTT. The rearrangement uses TRBV7-9 and TRBJ2-3; 10 nucleotides align to TRBD2. The germline V gene encodes CDR1 SEHNR and CDR2 FQNEAQ (reference sequence). The CDR3 runs 16 residues. Unmatched junction bases numbered 8, after V lost 5 bases and J lost 3 bases.

The chain is built from TRBV4-1 and TRBJ2-3, with D perhaps matching TRBD2 (7 bases). Trimming removed 2 bases at V and 6 bases at J, with 21 bases between. This CDR3 contains 17 residues. In germline, CDR1 is MGHRA, CDR2 YSYEKL. CDR3 nucleotide sequence: TGCGCCAGCAGCCAACCAACCCTTAGGGGGGGGAGGGATACGCAGTATTTT. Translation: CASSQPTLRGGRDTQYF.

This clone was found a few times. V usage is TRBV3-1 (or the pseudogene TRBV3-2) and J usage is TRBJ1-1; maybe TRBD1 (5 bases). The V and J ends lost 0 bases and 1 base respectively, with 9 bases between them. CDR1 and CDR2 from the germline V gene are LGHDT and YNNKEL (reference sequence). The CDR3 covers 15 residues. CDR3 nucleotides: TGTGCCAGCAGCCAAGAGTACAGGAGGAACACTGAAGCTTTCTTT. It specifies CASSQEYRRNTEAFF.

CDR3 nucleotides: TGTGCCAGTAGTATTGGAGGGAGTCATGGCTACACCTTC. Amino acids: CASSIGGSHGYTF. The rearrangement links TRBV19 to TRBJ1-2; D gene unclear. In germline, CDR1 is LNHDA, CDR2 SQIVND (reference sequence). V shed 3 bases and J shed 6 bases, with 11 bases lying between them. This CDR3 contains 13 residues.

The chain is built from TRBV5-8 and TRBJ1-2, with 11 bases lining up with TRBD1. CDR1 and CDR2 (germline): SGHTS, YDEGEE. V trimming: 4 bases; J trimming: 5 bases; junction bases outside the gene matches: 7. CDR3 length: 15 amino acids. The CDR3 DNA reads as TGTGCCAGCAGCGGCATCCGGGACAGGGGGTATGGCTACACCTTC. Protein sequence: CASSGIRDRGYGYTF.

This rearrangement joins TRBV10-3 to TRBJ1-2; TRBD1 is a possible D gene (6 bases). V gave up 2 bases and J gave up 1 base, with 23 bases separating them. Per germline, CDR1 ENHRY and CDR2 SYGVKD. This CDR3 comprises 19 residues. This chain's CDR3 is CAISEKPTHREQGNYGYTF. As DNA, the CDR3 is TGTGCCATCAGTGAGAAGCCAACCCACAGGGAACAGGGTAACTATGGCTACACCTTC.

The V gene is TRBV5-1, the J gene TRBJ2-5; 7 positions match TRBD1. Per the germline V gene, CDR1 is SGHRS and CDR2 is YFSETQ. Trimming took 1 base from V and 5 from J; bases not matched to a gene: 5. CDR3 length: 14 residues. The CDR3 region is CASSLQGGWETQYF. Written as DNA, the CDR3 is TGCGCCAGCAGCTTGCAAGGGGGCTGGGAGACCCAGTACTTC. The complete variable domain, with remaining parts taken from reference TRBV5-1 and TRBJ2-5, reads KAGVTQTPRYLIKTRGQQVTLSCSPISGHRSVSWYQQTPGQGLQFLFEYFSETQRNKGNFPGRFSGRQFSNSRSEMNVSTLELGDSALYLCASSLQGGWETQYFGPGTRLLVL.

The chain links TRBV7-9 to TRBJ2-7, with 10 bases aligning to TRBD2. Germline CDR1 and CDR2: SEHNR and FQNEAQ (reference sequence). The CDR3 consists of 19 residues. With V trimmed by 2 bases and J by 0 bases, 13 bases remained unmatched. CDR3 in DNA: TGTGCCAGCAGCTTAAGTCGAGCGGGGGGGCAGAGGAGCTCCTACGAGCAGTACTTC. Amino acids: CASSLSRAGGQRSSYEQYF.

This chain links TRBV7-3 with TRBJ1-2, with a weak D call TRBD1 (6 bases). Germline V gene lookup returns CDR1 SGHTA and CDR2 FQGTGA. Between the trimmed V and J ends, which lost 4 bases and 1 base, there was a span of 7 bases. The CDR3 extends over 13 amino acids. CDR3 DNA sequence: TGTGCCAGCAGCTCAGGGGTTAACTATGGCTACACCTTC. This gives the protein CASSSGVNYGYTF.

The J gene is TRBJ2-7, the V gene TRBV6-5; TRBD1 matches 7 bases. The V segment lost 6 bases and the J segment 3 bases; nucleotides outside the gene matches: 8. CDR1 and CDR2 (germline): MNHEY, SVGAGI. This CDR3 contains 14 residues. The CDR3 region has the DNA TGTGCCAGCAGGAAAGACAGGGCCTTCTACGAGCAGTACTTC. It translates to CASRKDRAFYEQYF.

The rearrangement links TRBV6-2 or TRBV6-3 to TRBJ2-5, with D tentatively TRBD1 (6 bases). The germline V gene encodes CDR1 MNHEY and CDR2 SVGEGT. The CDR3 totals 16 residues. V was shortened by 2 bases and J by 1 base, with 14 bases between the two germline ends. The CDR3 sequence: CASSYTRQGPQETQYF. CDR3 nucleotide sequence: TGTGCCAGCAGTTACACTCGGCAGGGGCCCCAAGAGACCCAGTACTTC.

The chain uses TRBV2 and TRBJ1-3; TRBD1 aligns across 7 bases. This CDR3 is built from 16 residues. Germline-derived CDR1 and CDR2 are SNHLY and FYNNEI. V was pared by 6 bases and J by 1 base, with 9 bases of the junction left unmatched. The CDR3 region has the DNA TGTGCCAGCAGCAGGGACAGAGGGTTATCTGGAAACACCATATATTTT. Translation gives CASSRDRGLSGNTIYF.